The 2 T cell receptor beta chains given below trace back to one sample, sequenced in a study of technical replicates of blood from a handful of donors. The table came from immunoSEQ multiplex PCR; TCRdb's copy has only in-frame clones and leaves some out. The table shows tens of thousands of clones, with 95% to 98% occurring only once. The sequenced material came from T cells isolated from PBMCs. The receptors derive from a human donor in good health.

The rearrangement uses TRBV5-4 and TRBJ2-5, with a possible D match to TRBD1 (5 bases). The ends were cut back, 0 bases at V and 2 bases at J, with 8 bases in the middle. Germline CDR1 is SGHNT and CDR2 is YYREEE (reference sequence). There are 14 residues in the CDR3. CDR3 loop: CASSLDGAQETQYF. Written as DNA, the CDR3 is TGTGCCAGCAGCTTGGATGGGGCACAAGAGACCCAGTACTTC.

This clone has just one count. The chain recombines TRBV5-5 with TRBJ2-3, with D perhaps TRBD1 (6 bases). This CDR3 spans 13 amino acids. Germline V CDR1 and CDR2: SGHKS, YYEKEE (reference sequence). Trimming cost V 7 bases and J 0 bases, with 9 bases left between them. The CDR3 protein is CASEGESTDTQYF. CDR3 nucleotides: TGTGCCAGCGAGGGGGAAAGCACAGATACGCAGTATTTT.